This is a list of T cell receptor beta chains from one sample in a study of T cells in tuberculosis. The table came from immunoSEQ multiplex PCR; TCRdb's copy has only in-frame clones and leaves some out. The table includes 35,000 to 40,000 clones, around 92% detected once. Sequencing used PBMCs. These receptor sequences come from a donor aged 10-29 years with latent tuberculosis or without tuberculosis infection. Some clones in this sample may be carry-over from other donors' samples. The conserved cysteine and the conserved F or W are not part of the CDR3 here. D genes are given only for firm matches.

cdr3_aa,cdr3_length,v_call,d_call,j_call
ASSNPQGARTEAF,13,TRBV21-1,-,TRBJ1-1
ASSDPGGTGELF,12,TRBV25-1,TRBD2,TRBJ2-2
ATSRGMRGPTNEKLF,15,TRBV15,TRBD1,TRBJ1-4
ATQYGLDTEAF,11,TRBV10-3,-,TRBJ1-1
ASSRRTDHNQPQH,13,TRBV19,-,TRBJ1-5
ASSSSAGDIQY,11,TRBV7-3,-,TRBJ2-4
ASSLESGRMNTEAF,14,TRBV5-1,-,TRBJ1-1
SVESWDTEAF,10,TRBV29-1,-,TRBJ1-1
ASSLGTGGLETQY,13,TRBV5-8,TRBD1,TRBJ2-5
ASSIRLAGLSDTQY,14,TRBV10-2,TRBD2,TRBJ2-3
SVERGDEQY,9,TRBV29-1,-,TRBJ2-7
ASSRGLAYEQY,11,TRBV2,-,TRBJ2-7
ASSINLAGGNEQF,13,TRBV19,TRBD2,TRBJ2-1
ASSSRGTGDSTEAF,14,TRBV27,TRBD1,TRBJ1-1
ASDTGTNTEAF,11,TRBV30,-,TRBJ1-1
ASSANRGNVYGYT,13,TRBV5-1,TRBD1,TRBJ1-2
ASSLTSDYNEQF,12,TRBV7-2,-,TRBJ2-1
ASSRDSYNEQF,11,TRBV19,-,TRBJ2-1
ASSFFGGSMNTEAF,14,TRBV7-8,-,TRBJ1-1
ASSLTGNKAF,10,TRBV28,-,TRBJ1-1
ASSPRSGDYGYT,12,TRBV18,-,TRBJ1-2
ASSATLGLERRLTQY,15,TRBV7-8,TRBD2,TRBJ2-3
ASSRKIGGYEQY,12,TRBV4-3,-,TRBJ2-7
ASGSGQAGTDTQY,13,TRBV12-5,TRBD1,TRBJ2-3
ASRRTLTGVYTEAF,14,TRBV5-1,TRBD1,TRBJ1-1
ASSDRGPGNTIY,12,TRBV6-5,TRBD1,TRBJ1-3
ASSEGTGGELF,11,TRBV19,-,TRBJ2-2
ASIQGQPGSPLH,12,TRBV2,TRBD1,TRBJ1-6
ASSRQGTGNYGYT,13,TRBV6-6,TRBD1,TRBJ1-2
ASSSRTSGGSTDTQY,15,TRBV19,TRBD2,TRBJ2-3
ASSTYTGIGYT,11,TRBV6-5,-,TRBJ1-2
ASSLRLADTDTQY,13,TRBV5-5,TRBD2,TRBJ2-3
ASSQDHRGREKLF,13,TRBV14,TRBD1,TRBJ1-4
ASSREPVGEQF,11,TRBV18,-,TRBJ2-1
ASSLTTGGGGYT,12,TRBV5-4,TRBD1,TRBJ1-2
ASSFGYEQY,9,TRBV27,-,TRBJ2-7
AWGSGGTEAF,10,TRBV30,-,TRBJ1-1
ASSEDFGQSEAF,12,TRBV6-4,-,TRBJ1-1
ASSYSMSSGGAF,12,TRBV10-3,-,TRBJ1-1
ASTPLGGSNTEAF,13,TRBV19,-,TRBJ1-1
ASSISGGADTQY,12,TRBV7-6,TRBD2,TRBJ2-3
ASSAVSSGGYEQY,13,TRBV2,TRBD2,TRBJ2-7